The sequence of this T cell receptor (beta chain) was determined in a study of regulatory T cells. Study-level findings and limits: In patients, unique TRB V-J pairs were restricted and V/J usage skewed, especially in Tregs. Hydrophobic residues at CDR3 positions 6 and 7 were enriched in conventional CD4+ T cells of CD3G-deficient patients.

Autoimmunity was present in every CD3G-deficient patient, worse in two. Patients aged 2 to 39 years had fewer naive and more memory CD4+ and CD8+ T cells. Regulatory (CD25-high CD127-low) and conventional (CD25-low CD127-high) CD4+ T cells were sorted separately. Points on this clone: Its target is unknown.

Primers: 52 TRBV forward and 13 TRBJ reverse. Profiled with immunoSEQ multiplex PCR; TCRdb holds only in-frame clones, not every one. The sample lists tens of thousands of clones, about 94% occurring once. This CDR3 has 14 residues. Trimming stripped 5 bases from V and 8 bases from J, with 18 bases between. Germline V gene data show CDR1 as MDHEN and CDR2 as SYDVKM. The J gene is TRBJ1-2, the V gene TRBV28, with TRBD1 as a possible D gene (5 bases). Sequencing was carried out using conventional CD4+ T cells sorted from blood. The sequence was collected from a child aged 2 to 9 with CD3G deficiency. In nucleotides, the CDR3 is TGTGCCAGCAGTGATGACCCCAGGGATAGGGGCTACACCTTC. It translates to CASSDDPRDRGYTF.